This T cell receptor (beta chain) was identified in a study of a mutant IDH1 vaccine in newly diagnosed glioma. Study overall: Vaccinations, eight in total, occurred in weeks 1, 3, 5, 7, 11, 15, 19, 23. Radiotherapy, temozolomide, or both had been given previously, and both were given to most. General study results and limits: Altogether, around 93% of patients exhibited vaccine-induced immune responses.

Here immunoSEQ multiplex PCR was the method, and the copy in TCRdb shows in-frame clones only, minus some. This table has around 30,000 clones, around 90% appearing once. The time point here: week 11, during vaccination. Vaccination comprised doses that each held 300 ug of mutant IDH1 20-mer peptide, plus topical imiquimod. Regarding this clone: Its antigen is not identified.

The receptor comes from a man aged 18 to 35 with glioma. The sequencing used PBMCs, collected from a glioma patient whose treatment included an IDH1 peptide vaccine.

CDR3 nucleotides: TGTGCCAGCTCACCTCATGCTGGATTTTTTAGAGGCTACACCTTC. Translating gives CASSPHAGFFRGYTF. This chain joins TRBV18 and TRBJ1-2; no definite D call. V was clipped by 3 bases and J by 8 bases, with 19 bases between them. Germline loops: CDR1 KGHSH, CDR2 LQKENI. There are 15 residues in the CDR3.